A single sample gave rise to the 8 T cell receptor beta chains below, sequenced in a study of cytomegalovirus exposure and HLA in healthy donors. The study ran its PCR with 60 Vbeta and 13 Jbeta primers. Data came from immunoSEQ multiplex PCR; TCRdb stores just in-frame clones and leaves some out. The sample holds 150,000 to 200,000 clones, roughly 86% seen once. The sequencing input was PBMCs. These receptors all stem from a girl aged 5-17 years in good health and CMV-seropositive.

The V gene is TRBV27, the J gene TRBJ1-1; 10 bases fit TRBD1. V dropped 4 bases and J dropped 0; count of bases not matched to a gene: 8. This CDR3 is built from 17 residues. Looked up from germline, CDR1 is MNHEY and CDR2 is SMNVEV (reference sequence). The CDR3, as DNA: TGTGCCAGCAGTTCATGGGACAGGGGCAAGATGAACACTGAAGCTTTCTTT. This translates into CASSSWDRGKMNTEAFF.

The chain employs TRBV27 and TRBJ2-7; 10 bases match TRBD2. In germline, CDR1 is MNHEY, CDR2 SMNVEV (reference sequence). Trimming at V came to 4 bases and at J to 8 bases, leaving 11 bases not matched to a gene. The CDR3 contains 15 residues. The CDR3 sequence is CASSSFSGGLPKQYF. CDR3 nucleotides: TGTGCCAGCAGTTCCTTTAGCGGGGGGCTACCTAAGCAGTACTTC.

The rearrangement links TRBV5-4 to TRBJ2-3, with 14 bases identical to TRBD2. The V and J ends lost 4 bases and 0 bases, in that order; junction bases with no gene match: 7. The CDR3 spans 18 residues. Germline V lookup: CDR1 SGHNT, CDR2 YYREEE (reference sequence). The CDR3 sequence is CASSRGTSGGASTDTQYF. The CDR3 region has the DNA TGTGCCAGCAGCCGGGGGACTAGCGGGGGAGCTAGCACAGATACGCAGTATTTT.

The chain has TRBV9 and TRBJ2-7; no clear D. Trimming cost V 0 bases and J 0 bases, with 7 bases left between them. This CDR3 has 14 amino acids. Germline V gene data show CDR1 as SGDLS and CDR2 as YYNGEE. DNA of the CDR3: TGTGCCAGCAGCGTAGACGGTCGCTCCTACGAGCAGTACTTC. This gives the protein CASSVDGRSYEQYF.

V and J are TRBV9 and TRBJ1-2; 7 positions agree with TRBD1. The CDR3 has 15 amino acids. The germline gives CDR1 SGDLS, CDR2 YYNGEE. The trim removed 3 bases at V and 2 bases at J, leaving 7 bases unmatched. Written as DNA, the CDR3 is TGTGCCAGCAGCGGCGGATACAGGGGAAACTATGGCTACACCTTC. It specifies CASSGGYRGNYGYTF.

The chain joins TRBV7-9 to TRBJ1-6, with D perhaps matching TRBD1 (6 bases). This CDR3 has 14 residues. Germline-derived CDR1 and CDR2 are SEHNR and FQNEAQ (reference sequence). The ends were cut back, 4 bases at V and 8 bases at J, with 12 bases in the middle. The CDR3 coding sequence is TGTGCCAGCAGCTCACAGGGCATCTATTCACCCCTCCACTTT. As protein: CASSSQGIYSPLHF.

J is TRBJ1-1 and V is TRBV21-1; the table assigns TRBD1, which was not confirmed against the DNA. TRBV21-1 is a pseudogene locus. The CDR3 sequence is 18 residues long. For the CDR3, the DNA is TGTGCCAGCAGCATTCGACGACCCCGGGACACCACGAACACTGAAGCTTTCTTT. Translated: CASSIRRPRDTTNTEAFF.

The chain carries TRBV2 and TRBJ2-4, with a possible D match to TRBD2 (5 bases). This CDR3 has 15 residues. V was pared by 6 bases and J by 6 bases, with 18 bases between. CDR1 and CDR2 from the germline V gene are SNHLY and FYNNEI. The CDR3 nucleotides read TGTGCCAGCAGGCCCCGCTCGGGGTCCGGAAACATTCAGTACTTC. It encodes CASRPRSGSGNIQYF.